This TCR beta chain was identified during a study of beta chain features in type 1 diabetes. Looking at the study overall: The study examined around 98,000,000 sorted cells across all samples.

In germline, CDR1 is SGHNT, CDR2 YYREEE (reference sequence). V was shortened by 6 bases and J by 1 base, with 13 bases between the two germline ends. The CDR3 sequence is 14 residues long. This clone was counted between two and nine times. Sequenced material consisted of expressed TCRB transcripts (all of the isolated RNA was reverse transcribed). Here immunoSEQ multiplex PCR was the method, and the copy in TCRdb shows in-frame clones only, minus some. Of 350,000 or so clones listed, about 19% are singletons. It was one heparinised blood draw, averaging around 110 mL, that each donor gave. Sorted populations all had greater than 98% purity.

What was sequenced was naive CD4+ T cells from blood. This clonotype was sampled from a woman younger than 30 in good health. The rearrangement links TRBV5-4 to TRBJ2-5, with a weak D call TRBD2 (7 bases). CDR3 amino acids: CASTGGGAQETQYF. In DNA form, the CDR3 reads TGTGCCAGCACCGGAGGGGGGGCCCAAGAGACCCAGTACTTC.